One sample yielded the 9 T cell receptor beta chains listed below, sequenced in a study of regulatory T cells in long-lasting Graves disease. Library construction for TCR beta used iRepertoire HTBI primers and Arm-PCR of CDR3 regions. In TCRdb, the multiplex PCR reads were re-called with MiXCR into one record per CDR3 protein. The sample yields roughly 500,000 distinct CDR3 sequences, 12% seen once. Described time point: newly diagnosed GD, antithyroid drugs for less than 3 months. The TCR library was made from RNA extracted from PBMCs. These records were also assigned to another study, of T cells in Graves' hyperthyroidism and ophthalmopathy.

The sample consisted of peripheral blood mononuclear cells (PBMCs), taken at new diagnosis, from a patient treated with antithyroid drugs. The receptors come from a woman aged 25 to 39 with Graves disease.

In this sample, this clonotype turned up many times. The V call is TRBV5-1, the J call TRBJ2-1; TRBD2 matches 9 bases. Germline V gene sequence: CDR1 SGHRS, CDR2 YFSETQ. With 0 bases clipped from V and 7 bases from J, the junction kept 2 bases outside the gene matches. The CDR3 is made up of 14 amino acids. CDR3 in DNA: TGCGCCAGCAGCTTGGGTAGCGGGGGTAATGAGCAGTTCTTC. It specifies CASSLGSGGNEQFF.

To note about this clonotype: A read error is likely here: a far larger clone is one base away. The chain carries TRBV12-3 or TRBV12-4 and TRBJ2-1; TRBD1 is a possible D gene (5 bases). V lost 6 bases, J lost 10 bases, and 19 bases lay in between. The CDR3 covers 14 residues. The CDR3 protein is CASRPGRGWGEQFF. For the CDR3, the DNA is TGTGCCAGCAGACCTGGTCGAGGCTGGGGCGAGCAGTTCTTC.

This clonotype has only a few counts. J is TRBJ2-1 and V is TRBV20-1, with D perhaps matching TRBD2 (6 bases). The V end was cut by 6 bases, the J end by 10 bases, with 13 bases between. This CDR3 spans 11 amino acids. Germline loops: CDR1 DFQATT, CDR2 SNEGSKA (reference sequence). The chain's CDR3 is CSARGLKEQFF. CDR3 bases: TGCAGTGCCCGCGGACTAAAGGAGCAGTTCTTC.

Comment on this clonotype: This likely reflects a read error, since a far larger clone is one base away. The chain joins TRBV10-2 to TRBJ2-3; 9 nucleotides match TRBD2. TRBJ2-1 explains the end of the DNA better; the J call may be wrong. Germline-derived CDR1 and CDR2 are WSHSY and SAAADI. The CDR3 is 18 residues long. The CDR3 here is CASSFGPGREGLYNEQFF. The CDR3 bases are TGCGCCAGCAGTTTCGGCCCGGGGCGGGAGGGCCTCTACAATGAGCAGTTCTTC.

This clonotype appeared many times. The V call is TRBV5-1, the J call TRBJ2-5, with D perhaps TRBD1 (5 bases). CDR1 and CDR2 from the germline V gene are SGHRS and YFSETQ. The CDR3 loop spans 15 amino acids. Trimming pared 4 bases from V and 1 base from J, leaving 14 bases between. The CDR3 bases are TGCGCCAGCAGCCCCCAAGACAGAACCCAAGAGACCCAGTACTTC. Translation: CASSPQDRTQETQYF.

This clonotype has a count of ten or more. The chain couples TRBV11-2 to TRBJ2-1; TRBD2 is a possible D gene (6 bases). Between the trimmed V and J ends, which lost 6 bases and 7 bases, there was a span of 19 bases. The CDR3 totals 15 residues. Germline V lookup: CDR1 SGHAT, CDR2 FQNNGV. CDR3 nucleotides: TGTGCCAGCAGGATAGGAGGGCCGAGTAGTAATGAGCAGTTCTTC. Protein product: CASRIGGPSSNEQFF.

The rearrangement links TRBV6-4 to TRBJ2-6; D perhaps matches TRBD1 (7 bases). Germline assignment: CDR1 MRHNA and CDR2 SNTAGT. The V gene lost 5 bases and the J gene lost 4 bases, with 12 bases spanning the gap. The CDR3 length is 15 residues. The CDR3 DNA reads TGTGCCAGCAGTTCAGGGGGGCTAGGGGCCAACGTCCTGACTTTC. This encodes CASSSGGLGANVLTF.

Ten or more counts support this clonotype. V gene TRBV29-1 combines with J gene TRBJ2-3; 10 bases are shared with TRBD1. Germline V gene data show CDR1 as SQVTM and CDR2 as ANQGSEA. This CDR3 has 14 amino acids. Trimming removed 3 bases from V and 4 bases from J; junction bases left unmatched: 4. DNA for the CDR3: TGCAGCGTTGAGGGGACAGGGGATTCAGATACGCAGTATTTT. Amino acid sequence: CSVEGTGDSDTQYF.

A word on this clonotype: Germline is not matched at one junction end, which may reflect a read error. The genes are TRBV6-2 or TRBV6-3 and TRBJ2-3; 9 bases fit TRBD2. This CDR3 contains 15 residues. The germline CDR1 and CDR2 sequences are MNHEY and SVGEGT. This chain's CDR3 is CASSEAAGGPDTQYF. The CDR3 DNA follows: TGTGCCAGCAGTGAGGCAGCGGGGGGCCCAGATACGCAATATTTT.